These T cell receptor beta chains were read from a single sample in a study of blood T cell repertoires in COVID-19. Generated by immunoSEQ multiplex PCR, the TCRdb table keeps only in-frame clones and is missing some. The sample carries approximately 300,000 clones, approximately 90% recorded once. Sequencing was done on a sample of peripheral blood. The source is a man aged 25 to 40 with acute or convalescent COVID-19. CDR3s include the opening cysteine and the closing phenylalanine or tryptophan. The order of the fields is D gene, V gene, J gene, clone size, CDR3 DNA, CDR3 protein. D genes are given only for firm matches. Not all rows give a size; the values are once, few, many and, for expanded clones, a class.

d_gene: TRBD2
v_gene: TRBV2
j_gene: TRBJ2-2
abundance: once
CDR3nt: TGTGCCAGCACCCTAGCGGGGGCCAACACCGGGGAGCTGTTTTTT
CDR3aa: CASTLAGANTGELFF

d_gene: NA
v_gene: TRBV27
j_gene: TRBJ2-7
abundance: NA
CDR3nt: TGTGCCACAGGGGAGGGGGTGGACGAGCAGTACTTC
CDR3aa: CATGEGVDEQYF

d_gene: NA
v_gene: TRBV4-2
j_gene: TRBJ1-4
abundance: NA
CDR3nt: TGTGCCAGCAGCGCCGTGGTGGGGGCGGGTAATGAAAAACTGTTTTTT
CDR3aa: CASSAVVGAGNEKLFF

d_gene: NA
v_gene: TRBV4-2
j_gene: TRBJ2-7
abundance: NA
CDR3nt: TGTGCCAGCAGCCAGATAGGACTAGAGCAGTACTTC
CDR3aa: CASSQIGLEQYF

d_gene: NA
v_gene: TRBV4-1
j_gene: TRBJ2-7
abundance: NA
CDR3nt: TGCGCCAGCAGCCAAGATCTCCAGGGGACCTACGAGCAGTACTTC
CDR3aa: CASSQDLQGTYEQYF

d_gene: NA
v_gene: TRBV6-4
j_gene: TRBJ2-3
abundance: NA
CDR3nt: TGTGCCACCAGTCGGGATGTCGGGGGCACAGATACGCAGTATTTT
CDR3aa: CATSRDVGGTDTQYF

d_gene: NA
v_gene: TRBV15
j_gene: TRBJ1-5
abundance: NA
CDR3nt: TGTGCCACGGGTAGGAAGGGGAGGGATCAGCCCCAGCATTTT
CDR3aa: CATGRKGRDQPQHF

d_gene: TRBD1
v_gene: TRBV5-6
j_gene: TRBJ1-2
abundance: NA
CDR3nt: TGTGCCAGCAGCCTGACAGGGCTTTATGGCTACACCTTC
CDR3aa: CASSLTGLYGYTF

d_gene: NA
v_gene: TRBV5-1
j_gene: TRBJ1-1
abundance: NA
CDR3nt: TGCGCCAGCACCCCCAGTGGCGGGGCGAGGGAAGCTTTCTTT
CDR3aa: CASTPSGGAREAFF

d_gene: TRBD2
v_gene: TRBV18
j_gene: TRBJ2-7
abundance: NA
CDR3nt: TGTGCCAGCTCACCTCCGGGACTAGCGGATGCCACTGGTGAGCAGTACTTC
CDR3aa: CASSPPGLADATGEQYF

d_gene: NA
v_gene: TRBV5-1
j_gene: TRBJ2-3
abundance: NA
CDR3nt: TGCGCCAGCAGCTTGTCTTCGGGGGGCACAGATACGCAGTATTTT
CDR3aa: CASSLSSGGTDTQYF

d_gene: NA
v_gene: TRBV30
j_gene: TRBJ1-5
abundance: once
CDR3nt: TGTGCCTGGGCCCAAGGGGATCAGCCCCAGCATTTT
CDR3aa: CAWAQGDQPQHF

d_gene: TRBD2
v_gene: TRBV30
j_gene: TRBJ2-2
abundance: once
CDR3nt: TGTGCCTGGGGACTCCCCCGGGGGGGCGGCACTATTTACACCGGGGAGCTGTTTTTT
CDR3aa: CAWGLPRGGGTIYTGELFF

d_gene: NA
v_gene: TRBV18
j_gene: TRBJ2-5
abundance: NA
CDR3nt: TGTGCCAGCTCCTCATTAGGGGTCGGACAAGAGACCCAGTACTTC
CDR3aa: CASSSLGVGQETQYF

d_gene: TRBD1
v_gene: TRBV19
j_gene: TRBJ1-5
abundance: NA
CDR3nt: TGTGCCAGTGAGGGCACAGGGGCCGGCAATCAGCCCCAGCATTTT
CDR3aa: CASEGTGAGNQPQHF

d_gene: TRBD2
v_gene: TRBV10-3
j_gene: TRBJ2-3
abundance: NA
CDR3nt: TGTGCCATCAGTGAGACTAGCGGGGGGGGATTAGATACGCAGTATTTT
CDR3aa: CAISETSGGGLDTQYF

d_gene: NA
v_gene: TRBV14
j_gene: TRBJ1-3
abundance: once
CDR3nt: TGTGCCAGCAGCCAACCCCTCTTCCCTGGGGCACAGGGTAAGACGACAGACACCATATATTTT
CDR3aa: CASSQPLFPGAQGKTTDTIYF

d_gene: NA
v_gene: TRBV7-9
j_gene: TRBJ2-2
abundance: NA
CDR3nt: TGTGCCAGCAGCTTAAGACAGTCCACCGGGGAGCTGTTTTTT
CDR3aa: CASSLRQSTGELFF

d_gene: NA
v_gene: TRBV28
j_gene: TRBJ1-2
abundance: once
CDR3nt: TGTGCCAGCAGTTCCCCGGGTGGACAAGCTAACTATGGCTACACCTTC
CDR3aa: CASSSPGGQANYGYTF

d_gene: TRBD1
v_gene: TRBV9
j_gene: TRBJ1-4
abundance: NA
CDR3nt: TGTGCCAGCAGCTGGGGGGACAGGCCCCAGGGGGAAAAACTGTTTTTT
CDR3aa: CASSWGDRPQGEKLFF

d_gene: NA
v_gene: TRBV13
j_gene: TRBJ2-3
abundance: once
CDR3nt: TGTGCCAGCAGCTTAGGACTCGGTAATACGCAGTATTTT
CDR3aa: CASSLGLGNTQYF

d_gene: TRBD1
v_gene: TRBV15
j_gene: TRBJ1-5
abundance: NA
CDR3nt: TGTGCCACCAGCAGAGATCCCAGGGACAGTTCTAATCAGCCCCAGCATTTT
CDR3aa: CATSRDPRDSSNQPQHF

d_gene: NA
v_gene: TRBV28
j_gene: TRBJ1-5
abundance: once
CDR3nt: TGTGCCACCGGGGGGGGGACTCAGCCCCAGCATTTT
CDR3aa: CATGGGTQPQHF

d_gene: NA
v_gene: TRBV19
j_gene: TRBJ2-5
abundance: NA
CDR3nt: TGTGCCAGTAGTCCCCGCCAAACAGGGGGGGAAGAGACCCAGTACTTC
CDR3aa: CASSPRQTGGEETQYF

d_gene: NA
v_gene: TRBV15
j_gene: TRBJ1-1
abundance: NA
CDR3nt: TGTGCCACCAGCGCCCGGGTCCCTAACACTGAAGCTTTCTTT
CDR3aa: CATSARVPNTEAFF

d_gene: NA
v_gene: TRBV7-2
j_gene: TRBJ1-2
abundance: NA
CDR3nt: TGTGCCAGCAGCTCGTACAGACGTGGCTACACCTTC
CDR3aa: CASSSYRRGYTF

d_gene: NA
v_gene: TRBV5-6
j_gene: TRBJ2-2
abundance: NA
CDR3nt: TGTGCCAGCAGCCGGGGTTGGAACTCCCCAACCGGGGAGCTGTTTTTT
CDR3aa: CASSRGWNSPTGELFF

d_gene: NA
v_gene: TRBV15
j_gene: TRBJ1-2
abundance: NA
CDR3nt: TGTGCCACCACTCCGATGACACCCCCCTATGGCTACACCTTC
CDR3aa: CATTPMTPPYGYTF

d_gene: NA
v_gene: TRBV2
j_gene: TRBJ2-1
abundance: NA
CDR3nt: TGTGCCAGCAGGCAGGGCGGAAGGGGAAAATACAATGAGCAGTTCTTC
CDR3aa: CASRQGGRGKYNEQFF

d_gene: TRBD1
v_gene: TRBV12-3/TRBV12-4
j_gene: TRBJ2-7
abundance: NA
CDR3nt: TGTGCCAGCAGTTCCCGGGACAGGCTCGAGCAGTACTTC
CDR3aa: CASSSRDRLEQYF

d_gene: NA
v_gene: TRBV5-1
j_gene: TRBJ1-1
abundance: NA
CDR3nt: TGCGCCAGCAATAATGGGCAGGTGAACACTGAAGCTTTCTTT
CDR3aa: CASNNGQVNTEAFF

d_gene: TRBD1
v_gene: TRBV28
j_gene: TRBJ1-6
abundance: NA
CDR3nt: TGTGCCAGCAGTTTATTGTCCGTGACAGGGAAGATTCGGAATAATTCACCCCTCCACTTT
CDR3aa: CASSLLSVTGKIRNNSPLHF

d_gene: NA
v_gene: TRBV7-9
j_gene: TRBJ1-2
abundance: once
CDR3nt: TGTGCCAGCAGCCCCGCCGGTATGAACTATGGCTACACCTTC
CDR3aa: CASSPAGMNYGYTF

d_gene: TRBD1
v_gene: TRBV2
j_gene: TRBJ2-3
abundance: NA
CDR3nt: TGTGCCAGCAGGTCGGGACAGGGGCTTGCAGATACGCAGTATTTT
CDR3aa: CASRSGQGLADTQYF

d_gene: NA
v_gene: TRBV18
j_gene: TRBJ2-7
abundance: once
CDR3nt: TGTGCCAGCTCACCCCAGGAGGGCTACGAGCAGTACTTC
CDR3aa: CASSPQEGYEQYF

d_gene: NA
v_gene: TRBV7-9
j_gene: TRBJ2-2
abundance: NA
CDR3nt: TGTGCTTCCGGGAGCCCCGGGCACATCGGGGAGCTGTTTTTT
CDR3aa: CASGSPGHIGELFF

d_gene: NA
v_gene: TRBV28
j_gene: TRBJ1-3
abundance: NA
CDR3nt: TGTGCCAGCAGACAGACCGGGGGTTCTCTTCTTTCGCTGAGAAACACCATATATTTT
CDR3aa: CASRQTGGSLLSLRNTIYF

d_gene: TRBD1
v_gene: TRBV5-1
j_gene: TRBJ2-5
abundance: NA
CDR3nt: TGCGCCAGCAGCTTACAGGGGGCGCCCCAAGAGACCCAGTACTTC
CDR3aa: CASSLQGAPQETQYF

d_gene: TRBD2
v_gene: TRBV27
j_gene: TRBJ2-5
abundance: once
CDR3nt: TGTGCCAGCAGCTCCTTTTTGATGGGTAGAACTAGCGGGAGTGGGAAGACCCAGTACTTC
CDR3aa: CASSSFLMGRTSGSGKTQYF

d_gene: TRBD1
v_gene: TRBV5-8
j_gene: TRBJ2-7
abundance: once
CDR3nt: TGTGCCAGCAGATCTTTGGGGACAGAGTCCTACGAGCAGTACTTC
CDR3aa: CASRSLGTESYEQYF

d_gene: TRBD1
v_gene: TRBV28
j_gene: TRBJ2-3
abundance: NA
CDR3nt: TGTGCCAGCAGTTTGACAGGGGGGCTAGATACGCAGTATTTT
CDR3aa: CASSLTGGLDTQYF

d_gene: NA
v_gene: TRBV7-8
j_gene: TRBJ1-1
abundance: NA
CDR3nt: TGTGCCAGCAGCTTGGGACAGAACACTGAAGCTTTCTTT
CDR3aa: CASSLGQNTEAFF

d_gene: NA
v_gene: TRBV3-1/TRBV3-2
j_gene: TRBJ2-3
abundance: NA
CDR3nt: TGTGCCAGCAGCCGACGGGTCGGGGATACAGATACGCAGTATTTT
CDR3aa: CASSRRVGDTDTQYF

d_gene: NA
v_gene: TRBV7-9
j_gene: TRBJ2-7
abundance: NA
CDR3nt: TGTGCCAGCAGCGTACAGGTCGCCGAGCAGTACTTC
CDR3aa: CASSVQVAEQYF

d_gene: TRBD1
v_gene: TRBV9
j_gene: TRBJ2-2
abundance: NA
CDR3nt: TGTGCCAGCAGCGTAAGACAGGGGAACACCGGGGAGCTGTTTTTT
CDR3aa: CASSVRQGNTGELFF

d_gene: TRBD1
v_gene: TRBV30
j_gene: TRBJ1-2
abundance: NA
CDR3nt: TGTGCCTGGAGTGTAAGGACAGGTGGTATGAACTATGGCTACACCTTC
CDR3aa: CAWSVRTGGMNYGYTF